These 24 T cell receptor beta chains were all obtained from the same sample, sequenced in a study of CD8+ T cells in alopecia areata. Sequencing used cDNA as its template, made by extracting RNA and reverse transcribing it. Sequencing used immunoSEQ multiplex PCR; TCRdb keeps in-frame clones, though not all of them. The sample yields 60,000 to 65,000 clones, 44% seen once. Sequences were obtained from NKG2D-low CD8+ T cells sorted from blood. Every receptor here comes from a human donor with alopecia areata.

V and J are TRBV29-1 and TRBJ1-3, with D hard to call. The V and J ends lost 0 bases and 5 bases respectively, with 14 bases between them. From germline, CDR1 is SQVTM and CDR2 ANQGSEA. This CDR3 contains 15 residues. The chain's CDR3 is CSVEDRAGNRNTIYF. In DNA form, the CDR3 reads TGCAGCGTTGAAGATCGGGCCGGCAATAGAAACACCATATATTTT.

This clone appeared a few times. The chain joins TRBV9 to TRBJ1-2; D call uncertain. This CDR3 has 14 residues. V lost 0 bases, J lost 4 bases, and 10 bases lay in between. CDR1 is SGDLS, CDR2 YYNGEE, per germline. For the CDR3, the DNA is TGTGCCAGCAGCGTAGCTGAGGGCCTCTATGGCTACACCTTC. Residues: CASSVAEGLYGYTF.

For the CDR3, the DNA is TGTGCCAGCAGTTTAGCAGGGAGCCCCTACGAGCAGTACTTC. Protein sequence: CASSLAGSPYEQYF. The chain is built from TRBV6-6 and TRBJ2-7, with D possibly being TRBD1 or TRBD2 (5 bases each). CDR1 is MNHNY and CDR2 is SVGAGI in the germline V gene (reference sequence). The CDR3 is 14 residues long. Deletions cut 4 bases from V and 2 bases from J, with 12 bases between.

V usage is TRBV10-3 and J usage is TRBJ2-7; 12 nucleotides agree with TRBD2. CDR1 and CDR2 (germline): ENHRY, SYGVKD. CDR3 size: 13 residues. The trim removed 6 bases at V and 4 bases at J, leaving 1 base unmatched. The CDR3 protein is CAIRLAGGYEQYF. The CDR3 nucleotides are TGTGCCATCAGACTAGCGGGAGGTTACGAGCAGTACTTC.

The rearrangement joins TRBV27 to TRBJ2-7; 10 bases agree with TRBD1. With 6 bases clipped from V and 5 bases from J, the junction kept 7 bases outside the gene matches. Germline V gene lookup returns CDR1 MNHEY and CDR2 SMNVEV (reference sequence). The CDR3 totals 14 residues. The CDR3 loop is CASSHGTGDHEQYF. CDR3 coding DNA: TGTGCCAGCAGCCACGGGACAGGGGACCACGAGCAGTACTTC.

The J gene is TRBJ1-2, the V gene TRBV15, with 8 bases fitting TRBD1. J gave up 4 bases and V 4 bases, and 11 bases lay outside the gene matches. This CDR3 is built from 16 residues. Germline CDR1 is LNHNV and CDR2 is YYDKDF (reference sequence). The CDR3 reads CATSTTRQGQFYGYTF. As DNA, the CDR3 is TGTGCCACCAGCACCACCCGACAGGGGCAGTTCTATGGCTACACCTTC.

The gene calls are TRBV29-1 and TRBJ1-1; tentative D call: TRBD1 (5 bases). The germline V and J ends were trimmed by 8 bases and 5 bases, with 15 bases remaining between them. The CDR3 is 12 residues long. Germline loops: CDR1 SQVTM, CDR2 ANQGSEA. CDR3 sequence: CSFKTGGTEAFF. DNA of the CDR3: TGCAGCTTTAAGACGGGGGGGACTGAAGCTTTCTTT.

This rearrangement joins TRBV7-3 to TRBJ2-1; no firm D call. The V gene lost 5 bases and the J gene lost 5 bases, with 10 bases spanning the gap. The CDR3 contains 13 residues. Germline V gene data show CDR1 as SGHTA and CDR2 as FQGTGA. CDR3 in amino acids: CASSNLADNEQFF. CDR3 coding DNA: TGTGCCAGCAGCAACCTGGCCGACAATGAGCAGTTCTTC.

In this sample, this clone turned up a few times. The chain links TRBV28 to TRBJ2-5; D might be TRBD1 (7 bases). There are 15 residues in the CDR3. V shed 8 bases and J shed 2 bases, with 18 bases lying between them. CDR1 MDHEN and CDR2 SYDVKM come from the germline V gene. The CDR3 here is CASRPRRGPQETQYF. The CDR3 DNA reads TGTGCCAGCCGCCCGAGGAGGGGGCCTCAAGAGACCCAGTACTTC. The full variable domain, in which reference TRBV28 and TRBJ2-5 provide the parts outside the CDR3, is DVKVTQSSRYLVKRTGEKVFLECVQDMDHENMFWYRQDPGLGLRLIYFSYDVKMKEKGDIPEGYSVSREKKERFSLILESASTNQTSMYLCASRPRRGPQETQYFGPGTRLLVL.

The V gene is TRBV29-1, the J gene TRBJ1-2; D ambiguous. Germline lookup yields CDR1 SQVTM and CDR2 ANQGSEA. The V end lost 4 bases, the J end lost 3 bases, and 9 bases lay between the germline ends. This CDR3 is built from 12 residues. This CDR3 reads CSVVRAYYGYTF. CDR3 bases: TGCAGCGTTGTAAGAGCATACTATGGCTACACCTTC.

In its sample, this clone was seen a few times. V and J are TRBV28 and TRBJ2-1; D is uncertain. Between the trimmed V and J ends, which lost 3 bases and 4 bases, there was a span of 13 bases. Per the germline V gene, CDR1 is MDHEN and CDR2 is SYDVKM. The CDR3 length is 15 residues. The CDR3 coding sequence is TGTGCCAGCAGTTTCACCCCCACGGCTTACAATGAGCAGTTCTTC. This translates into CASSFTPTAYNEQFF.

This clone appeared a few times. The rearrangement joins TRBV7-9 to TRBJ2-2; TRBD1 agrees at 7 bases. The CDR3 extends over 18 amino acids. V lost 5 bases to trimming and J lost 0 bases; unmatched junction nucleotides: 12. CDR1 and CDR2 (germline): SEHNR, FQNEAQ (reference sequence). CDR3 in DNA: TGTGCCAGCAGCCCCAACAGGGGTGAGTGGCCGAACACCGGGGAGCTGTTTTTT. Residues: CASSPNRGEWPNTGELFF.

This clone was detected a few times. The rearrangement links TRBV7-8 to TRBJ2-1, with D uncertain. V shed 6 bases and J shed 2 bases, with 2 bases lying between them. The germline gives CDR1 SGHVS, CDR2 FQNEAQ. The CDR3 spans 11 residues. CDR3 region: CASRTYNEQFF. In nucleotides, the CDR3 is TGTGCCAGCAGGACCTACAATGAGCAGTTCTTC.

The chain employs TRBV9 and TRBJ2-1, with 14 bases identical to TRBD2. CDR1 is SGDLS, CDR2 YYNGEE, per germline. The CDR3 consists of 17 residues. V gave up 4 bases and J gave up 4 bases; unmatched junction bases: 7. The CDR3 nucleotides read TGTGCCAGCAGCATCCAGGGACTAGCGGGGGAATACAATGAGCAGTTCTTC. This translates into CASSIQGLAGEYNEQFF.

This clone was observed a few times. The CDR3 region has the DNA TGCAGCGTTCTGGGACAGGGAAACACTGAAGCTTTCTTT. Amino acids: CSVLGQGNTEAFF. V is TRBV29-1 and J is TRBJ1-1; TRBD1 agrees at 9 bases. This CDR3 region has 13 residues. V lost 5 bases, J lost 2 bases, and 3 bases stayed unmatched. From germline, CDR1 is SQVTM and CDR2 ANQGSEA.

This clone was seen more than once but under ten times. Different DNA sequences within this sample yield the same CDR3. The V call is TRBV7-3, the J call TRBJ2-7, with 7 bases identical to TRBD1. J was trimmed by 3 bases and V by 3 bases; bases with no gene match: 2. The CDR3 consists of 13 residues. CDR1 SGHTA and CDR2 FQGTGA come from the germline V gene. The CDR3 bases are TGTGCCAGCAGCTTTGCAGGGGGCTACGAGCAGTACTTC. This codes for CASSFAGGYEQYF.

CDR3 sequence reads: CASSVSTVYGYTF. CDR3 DNA sequence: TGTGCCAGCAGCGTATCGACAGTTTATGGCTACACCTTC. The chain combines TRBV9 with TRBJ1-2; D is possibly TRBD1 (5 bases). V was cut by 1 base and J by 5 bases, with 9 bases left in between. There are 13 residues in the CDR3. CDR1 and CDR2 (germline): SGDLS, YYNGEE.

The chain combines TRBV28 with TRBJ1-5; the D is unclear. The CDR3 has 12 residues. V lost 0 bases, J lost 7 bases, and 4 bases lay in between. Germline loops: CDR1 MDHEN, CDR2 SYDVKM. In nucleotides, the CDR3 is TGTGCCAGCAGTTTATGGGCCCAGCCCCAGCATTTT. This sequence encodes CASSLWAQPQHF.

A few counts support this clone. V gene TRBV29-1 combines with J gene TRBJ2-2, with D possibly matching TRBD1 (5 bases). Germline V CDR1 and CDR2: SQVTM, ANQGSEA. V was pared by 4 bases and J by 2 bases, with 11 bases between. The CDR3 has 14 amino acids. CDR3: CSVGSRANTGELFF. For the CDR3, the DNA is TGCAGCGTTGGGAGCAGGGCTAACACCGGGGAGCTGTTTTTT.

This clone has a handful of counts. The chain combines TRBV15 with TRBJ2-1; D gene ambiguous. CDR1 and CDR2 from the germline V gene are LNHNV and YYDKDF (reference sequence). CDR3 size: 14 residues. V was clipped by 2 bases and J by 2 bases, with 7 bases between them. CDR3 DNA sequence: TGTGCCACCAGCAGACCGACAACCTACAATGAGCAGTTCTTC. Translating gives CATSRPTTYNEQFF.

This sequence joins TRBV5-1 and TRBJ2-7; TRBD2 agrees at 8 bases. The J segment lost 3 bases and the V segment lost 3 bases, leaving 8 bases of the junction unmatched. There are 15 residues in the CDR3. CDR1 is SGHRS, CDR2 YFSETQ, per germline. CDR3 in DNA: TGCGCCAGCAGCTCGGGACTAGTCGTGGGCTACGAGCAGTACTTC. Translated, it gives CASSSGLVVGYEQYF. The whole variable domain, filled in from reference TRBV5-1 and TRBJ2-7, reads KAGVTQTPRYLIKTRGQQVTLSCSPISGHRSVSWYQQTPGQGLQFLFEYFSETQRNKGNFPGRFSGRQFSNSRSEMNVSTLELGDSALYLCASSSGLVVGYEQYFGPGTRLTVT.

The V call is TRBV27, the J call TRBJ2-1; no clear D gene. Trimming removed 7 bases from V and 9 bases from J, with 10 bases in between. The length of the CDR3 is 11 residues. Germline CDR1 reads MNHEY; CDR2 reads SMNVEV (reference sequence). CDR3 sequence reads: CASIRHPEQFF. The CDR3 coding sequence is TGTGCCAGCATAAGGCACCCTGAGCAGTTCTTC.

V and J are TRBV13 and TRBJ2-1; TRBD2 matches 7 bases. Trimming removed 4 bases from V and 2 bases from J; junction bases left unmatched: 5. This CDR3 comprises 15 residues. CDR1 is PRHDT, CDR2 FYEKMQ, per germline (reference sequence). The chain's CDR3 is CASSSGLETYNEQFF. The CDR3 DNA is TGTGCCAGCAGCTCCGGACTAGAAACCTACAATGAGCAGTTCTTC.

This chain connects TRBV27 to TRBJ1-5; no firm D call. In germline, CDR1 is MNHEY, CDR2 SMNVEV (reference sequence). V was shortened by 2 bases and J by 5 bases, with 10 bases between the two germline ends. The CDR3 is made up of 14 amino acids. The CDR3 reads CASSLGGFDQPQHF. As DNA, the CDR3 is TGTGCCAGCAGTTTAGGAGGGTTCGATCAGCCCCAGCATTTT.